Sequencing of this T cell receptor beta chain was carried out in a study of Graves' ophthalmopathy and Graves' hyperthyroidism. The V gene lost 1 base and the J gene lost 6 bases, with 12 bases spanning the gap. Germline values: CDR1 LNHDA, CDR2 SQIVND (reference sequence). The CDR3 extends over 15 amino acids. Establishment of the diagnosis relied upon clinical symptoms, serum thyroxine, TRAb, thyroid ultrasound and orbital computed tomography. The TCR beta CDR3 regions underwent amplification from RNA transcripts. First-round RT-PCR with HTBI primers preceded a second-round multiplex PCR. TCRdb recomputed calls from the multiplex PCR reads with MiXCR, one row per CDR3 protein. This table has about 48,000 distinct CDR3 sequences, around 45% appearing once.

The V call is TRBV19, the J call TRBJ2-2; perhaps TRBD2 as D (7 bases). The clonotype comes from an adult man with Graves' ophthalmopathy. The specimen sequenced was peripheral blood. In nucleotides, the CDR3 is TGTGCCAGTAGTATAGGGGCGGGGGCGGCCGGGGAGCTGTTTTTT. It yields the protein CASSIGAGAAGELFF.